The 3 T cell receptor beta chains below were found in one sample sequenced in a study of shared clonotypes between healthy human individuals. Generated by immunoSEQ multiplex PCR, the TCRdb table keeps only in-frame clones and is missing some. The sample comprises about 490,000 clones, roughly 78% of which are singletons, and around 12% rests with the top ten. The specimen was PBMCs. The receptors stem from a middle-aged woman in good health. Some clones in this sample may be carry-over from other donors' samples.

The rearrangement links TRBV9 to TRBJ2-2; 8 positions agree with TRBD1. The CDR3 loop spans 16 amino acids. Germline lookup yields CDR1 SGDLS and CDR2 YYNGEE. The J segment lost 4 bases and the V segment lost 4 bases, leaving 9 bases of the junction unmatched. DNA for the CDR3: TGTGCCAGCAGCCCGATGCAGGGGGCCTCCACCGGGGAGCTGTTTTTT. Amino acids: CASSPMQGASTGELFF. Looking up the rest from reference TRBV9 and TRBJ2-2 gives the full variable domain: DSGVTQTPKHLITATGQRVTLRCSPRSGDLSVYWYQQSLDQGLQFLIQYYNGEERAKGNILERFSAQQFPDLHSELNLSSLELGDSALYFCASSPMQGASTGELFFGEGSRLTVL.

V usage is TRBV2 and J usage is TRBJ2-7; D might be TRBD2 (5 bases). Trimming left V 5 bases short and J 2 bases short, with 7 bases between. Germline lookup yields CDR1 SNHLY and CDR2 FYNNEI. The CDR3 extends over 12 amino acids. The DNA of the CDR3 is TGTGCCAGCAGTCGGGAAACCTACGAGCAGTACTTC. The encoded protein is CASSRETYEQYF.

The chain links TRBV19 to TRBJ2-2; TRBD1 matches 7 bases. CDR1 LNHDA and CDR2 SQIVND come from the germline V gene (reference sequence). The CDR3 has 15 residues. Losses at the gene ends were 6 bases for V and 3 bases for J; bases not matched to a gene: 7. The CDR3 DNA reads as TGTGCCAGTAGCGACACAGGGGCGGACACCGGGGAGCTGTTTTTT. Protein product: CASSDTGADTGELFF.